This T cell receptor (beta chain) was captured by sequencing in a study of blood T cell repertoires in COVID-19. Study overall: COVID-19 samples collected from the United States, Italy and Spain covered acute and convalescent phases. The cDNA or gDNA used as material had been derived from T cells, B-cell-depleted T cells, or PBMCs.

In the study's own analysis: Reference gene primer amplification gave nucleated cell count estimates. Method: immunoSEQ multiplex PCR; TCRdb's copy keeps in-frame clones and lacks some. V and J calls plus clone size are reproduced from that table; the DNA served to infer D and trimming. Here the sample spans 100,000 to 150,000 clones, roughly four fifths being singletons. The sample holds a few counts of this clone. The sequence came from a human donor in a cohort sampled during active COVID-19. Sequencing was performed on peripheral blood.

The CDR3 DNA sequence: TGTGCCAGCACCAGCGGGGGGACCTACAATGAGCAGTTCTTC. It yields the protein CASTSGGTYNEQFF. This chain joins TRBV6-6 and TRBJ2-1; 9 bases map to TRBD2. V was clipped by 7 bases and J by 2 bases; unmatched bases: 3. Germline CDR1 reads MNHNY; CDR2 reads SVGAGI (reference sequence). The CDR3 is 14 residues long.